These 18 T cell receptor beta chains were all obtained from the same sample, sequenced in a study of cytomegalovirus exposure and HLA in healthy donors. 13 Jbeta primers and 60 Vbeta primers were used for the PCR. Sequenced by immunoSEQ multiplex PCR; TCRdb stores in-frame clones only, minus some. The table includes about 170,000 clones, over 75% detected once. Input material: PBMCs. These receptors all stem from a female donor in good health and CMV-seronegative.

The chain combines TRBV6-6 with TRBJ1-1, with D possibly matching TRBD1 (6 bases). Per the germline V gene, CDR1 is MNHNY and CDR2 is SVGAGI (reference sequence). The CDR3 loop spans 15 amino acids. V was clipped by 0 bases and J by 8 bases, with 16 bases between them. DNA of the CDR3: TGTGCCAGCAGTTACTCGGACAGTCCCTCAAAAGAAGCTTTCTTT. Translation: CASSYSDSPSKEAFF.

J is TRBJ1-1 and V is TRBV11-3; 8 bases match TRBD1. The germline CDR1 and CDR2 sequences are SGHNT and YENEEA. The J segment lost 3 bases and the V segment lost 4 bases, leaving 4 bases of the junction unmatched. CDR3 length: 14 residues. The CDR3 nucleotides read TGTGCCAGCAGCTCTACAGGGGGGCACACTGAAGCTTTCTTT. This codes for CASSSTGGHTEAFF.

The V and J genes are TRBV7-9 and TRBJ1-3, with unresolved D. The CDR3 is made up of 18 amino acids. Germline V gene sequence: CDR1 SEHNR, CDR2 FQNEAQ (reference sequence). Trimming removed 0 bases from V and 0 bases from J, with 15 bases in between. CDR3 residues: CASSLAVRVWFSGNTIYF. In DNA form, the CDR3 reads TGTGCCAGCAGCTTAGCAGTTAGAGTGTGGTTCTCTGGAAACACCATATATTTT.

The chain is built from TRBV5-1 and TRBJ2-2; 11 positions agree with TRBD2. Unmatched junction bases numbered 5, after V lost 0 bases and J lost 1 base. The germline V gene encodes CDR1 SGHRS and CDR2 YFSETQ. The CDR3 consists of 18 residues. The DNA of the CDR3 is TGCGCCAGCAGCTTGGGGCTAGCGGGGGGCCTGAACACCGGGGAGCTGTTTTTT. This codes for CASSLGLAGGLNTGELFF.

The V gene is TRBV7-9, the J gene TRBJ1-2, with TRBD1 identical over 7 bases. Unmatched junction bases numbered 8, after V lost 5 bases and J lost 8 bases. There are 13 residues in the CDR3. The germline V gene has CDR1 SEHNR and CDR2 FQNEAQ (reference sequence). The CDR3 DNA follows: TGTGCCAGCAGCCAAGTAGGGGGCGACGGCTACACCTTC. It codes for CASSQVGGDGYTF.

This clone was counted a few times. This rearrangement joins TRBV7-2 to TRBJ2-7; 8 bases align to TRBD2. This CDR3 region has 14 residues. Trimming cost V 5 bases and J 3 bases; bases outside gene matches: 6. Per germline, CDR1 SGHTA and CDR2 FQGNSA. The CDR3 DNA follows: TGTGCCAGCAGCACGGGGGGGGCCTTCTACGAGCAGTACTTC. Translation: CASSTGGAFYEQYF.

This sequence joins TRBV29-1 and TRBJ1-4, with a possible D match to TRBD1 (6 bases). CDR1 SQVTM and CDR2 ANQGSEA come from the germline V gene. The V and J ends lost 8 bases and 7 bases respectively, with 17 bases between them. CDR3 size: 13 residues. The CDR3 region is CSIYREGGEKLFF. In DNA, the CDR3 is TGCAGCATTTACAGGGAGGGAGGTGAAAAACTGTTTTTT.

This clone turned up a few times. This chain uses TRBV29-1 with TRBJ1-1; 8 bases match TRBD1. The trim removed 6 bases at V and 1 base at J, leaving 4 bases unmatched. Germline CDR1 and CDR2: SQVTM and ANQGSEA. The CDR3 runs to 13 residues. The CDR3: CSVLQGGNTEAFF. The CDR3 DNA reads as TGCAGCGTCCTACAGGGGGGGAACACTGAAGCTTTCTTT. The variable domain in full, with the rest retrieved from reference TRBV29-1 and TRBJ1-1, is SAVISQKPSRDICQRGTSLTIQCQVDSQVTMMFWYRQQPGQSLTLIATANQGSEATYESGFVIDKFPISRPNLTFSTLTVSNMSPEDSSIYLCSVLQGGNTEAFFGQGTRLTVV.

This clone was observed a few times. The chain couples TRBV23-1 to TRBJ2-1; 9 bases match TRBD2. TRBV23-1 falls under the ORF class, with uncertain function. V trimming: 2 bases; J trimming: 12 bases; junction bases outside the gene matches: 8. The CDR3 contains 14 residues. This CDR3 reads CASSQRREGFGQFF. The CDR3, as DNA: TGCGCCAGCAGTCAAAGGCGGGAGGGCTTTGGGCAGTTCTTC.

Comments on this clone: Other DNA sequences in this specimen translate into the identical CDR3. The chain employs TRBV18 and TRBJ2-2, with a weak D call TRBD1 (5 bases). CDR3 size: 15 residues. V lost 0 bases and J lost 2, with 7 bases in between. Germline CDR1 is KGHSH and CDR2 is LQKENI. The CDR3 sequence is CASSPPGANTGELFF. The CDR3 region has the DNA TGTGCCAGCTCACCACCAGGGGCAAACACCGGGGAGCTGTTTTTT.

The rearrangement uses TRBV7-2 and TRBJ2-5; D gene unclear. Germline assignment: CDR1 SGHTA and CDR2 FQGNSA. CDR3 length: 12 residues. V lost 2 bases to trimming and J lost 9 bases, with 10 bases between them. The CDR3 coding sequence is TGTGCCAGCAGCTTAAACGGTGGGCCCCAGTACTTC. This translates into CASSLNGGPQYF.

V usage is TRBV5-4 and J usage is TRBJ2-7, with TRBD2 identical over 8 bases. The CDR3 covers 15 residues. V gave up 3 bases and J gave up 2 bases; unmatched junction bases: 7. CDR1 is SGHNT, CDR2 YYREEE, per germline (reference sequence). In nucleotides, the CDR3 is TGTGCCAGCAGCTCGACAAGAGCGGGAGCCTACGAGCAGTACTTC. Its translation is CASSSTRAGAYEQYF.

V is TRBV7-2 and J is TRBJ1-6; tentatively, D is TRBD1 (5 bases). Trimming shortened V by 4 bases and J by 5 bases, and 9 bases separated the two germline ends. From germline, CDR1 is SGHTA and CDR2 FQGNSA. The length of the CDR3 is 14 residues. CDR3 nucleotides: TGTGCCAGCAGCTACAGGATGGATAATTCACCCCTCCACTTT. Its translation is CASSYRMDNSPLHF. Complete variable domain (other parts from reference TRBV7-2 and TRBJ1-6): GAGVSQSPSNKVTEKGKDVELRCDPISGHTALYWYRQSLGQGLEFLIYFQGNSAPDKSGLPSDRFSAERTGGSVSTLTIQRTQQEDSAVYLCASSYRMDNSPLHFGNGTRLTVT.

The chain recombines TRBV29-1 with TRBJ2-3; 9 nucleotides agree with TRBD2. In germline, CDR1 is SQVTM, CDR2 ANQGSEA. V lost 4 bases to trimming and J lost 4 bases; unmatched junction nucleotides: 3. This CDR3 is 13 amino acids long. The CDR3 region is CSVAAGGPDTQYF. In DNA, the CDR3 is TGCAGCGTTGCTGCGGGAGGGCCAGATACGCAGTATTTT.

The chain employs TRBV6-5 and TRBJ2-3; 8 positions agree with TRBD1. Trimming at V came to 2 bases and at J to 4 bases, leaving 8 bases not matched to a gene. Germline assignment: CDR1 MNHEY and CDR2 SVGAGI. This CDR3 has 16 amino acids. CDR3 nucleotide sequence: TGTGCCAGCAGTTACAACGACAGGGGCTCACCAGATACGCAGTATTTT. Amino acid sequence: CASSYNDRGSPDTQYF.

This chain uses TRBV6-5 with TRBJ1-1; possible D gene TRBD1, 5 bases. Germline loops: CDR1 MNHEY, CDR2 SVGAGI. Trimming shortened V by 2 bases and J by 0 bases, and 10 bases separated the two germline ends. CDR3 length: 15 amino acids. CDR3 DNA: TGTGCCAGCAGTTACGAGCCAGGGATGAACACTGAAGCTTTCTTT. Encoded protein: CASSYEPGMNTEAFF.

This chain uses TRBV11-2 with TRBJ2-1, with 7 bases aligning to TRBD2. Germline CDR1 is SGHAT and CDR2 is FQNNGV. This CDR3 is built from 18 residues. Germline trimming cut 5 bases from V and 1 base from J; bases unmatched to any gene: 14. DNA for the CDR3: TGTGCCAGCAGCCCAATCAACTCTGCTAGCGGTTCCTACAATGAGCAGTTCTTC. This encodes CASSPINSASGSYNEQFF.

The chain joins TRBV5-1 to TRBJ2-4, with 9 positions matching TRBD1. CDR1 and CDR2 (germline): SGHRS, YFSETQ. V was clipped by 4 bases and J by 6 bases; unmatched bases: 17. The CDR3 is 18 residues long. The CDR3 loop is CASSTGGTGGTLGNIQYF. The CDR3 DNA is TGCGCCAGCAGCACCGGAGGAACAGGGGGCACTTTGGGAAACATTCAGTACTTC.